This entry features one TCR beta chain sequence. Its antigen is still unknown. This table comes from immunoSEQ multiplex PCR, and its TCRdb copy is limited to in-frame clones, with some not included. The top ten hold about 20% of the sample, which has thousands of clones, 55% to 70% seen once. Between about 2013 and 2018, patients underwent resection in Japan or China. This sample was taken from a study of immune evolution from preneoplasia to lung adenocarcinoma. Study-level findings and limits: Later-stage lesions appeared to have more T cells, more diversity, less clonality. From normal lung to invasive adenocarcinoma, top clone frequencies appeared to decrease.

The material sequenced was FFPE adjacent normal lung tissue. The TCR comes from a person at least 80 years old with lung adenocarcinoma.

CDR3 sequence (DNA): TGTGCCAGCAGCCGCGTTACAGGGGGAGATGAAGCTTTCTTT. It codes for CASSRVTGGDEAFF. The chain has TRBV5-5 and TRBJ1-1, with 8 bases lining up with TRBD1. Per the germline V gene, CDR1 is SGHKS and CDR2 is YYEKEE (reference sequence). The J segment lost 7 bases and the V segment lost 4 bases, leaving 9 bases of the junction unmatched. CDR3 length: 14 residues.